These 13 T cell receptor beta chains share one sample of origin, sequenced in a study of T cell responses to AZD1222 COVID-19 vaccine (dated by TCRdb to the early 2020s). What this sample's time point label stands for: baseline before first vaccination. Library prep was done by the immunoSEQ multiplex PCR assay. TCRdb carries this immuneACCESS record with in-frame sequences only. Its versions omit some clonotypes, under half of them owing to an unresolved V gene in the studies checked, with the rest unexplained. The sample table lists fewer than 65,000 clones, 84% of them with a count of one. Jointly, the top ten make up 15% to 20% of the sample. The source was peripheral blood, collected on day 0 of AZD1222 vaccination. All receptors derive from an adult in good health.

The genes are TRBV6-5 and TRBJ1-2; 8 nucleotides line up with TRBD1. The germline V gene encodes CDR1 MNHEY and CDR2 SVGAGI. This CDR3 is built from 13 residues. V dropped 6 bases and J dropped 2; count of bases not matched to a gene: 2. The CDR3 DNA follows: TGTGCCAGCAGAGGGGACAGGAACTATGGCTACACCTTC. The encoded protein is CASRGDRNYGYTF.

V usage is TRBV18 and J usage is TRBJ2-7; 12 nucleotides match TRBD2. CDR3 length equals 16 residues. The germline V gene encodes CDR1 KGHSH and CDR2 LQKENI. After removal of 2 bases from V and 3 bases from J, the junction contained 5 bases not matched to a gene. The CDR3 loop is CASSPSLAGGDYEQYF. Here the CDR3 DNA reads TGTGCCAGCTCACCAAGCCTAGCGGGAGGGGACTACGAGCAGTACTTC.

The chain combines TRBV18 with TRBJ2-1; a weak D match, TRBD1 (6 bases). Germline CDR1 and CDR2: KGHSH and LQKENI. Trimming pared 0 bases from V and 9 bases from J, leaving 15 bases between. The CDR3 is 15 residues long. This CDR3 reads CASSPPATGKGEQFF. The CDR3 DNA reads as TGTGCCAGCTCACCACCCGCAACAGGGAAAGGTGAGCAGTTCTTC. Full variable domain (missing parts from reference TRBV18 and TRBJ2-1): NAGVMQNPRHLVRRRGQEARLRCSPMKGHSHVYWYRQLPEEGLKFMVYLQKENIIDESGMPKERFSAEFPKEGPSILRIQQVVRGDSAAYFCASSPPATGKGEQFFGPGTRLTVL.

V usage is TRBV6-5 and J usage is TRBJ1-6, with a weak D call TRBD1 (6 bases). The CDR3 consists of 15 residues. Germline V gene lookup returns CDR1 MNHEY and CDR2 SVGAGI. V lost 9 bases to trimming and J lost 6 bases, with 18 bases between them. The DNA for the CDR3 is TGTGCCAGTCCCCCCGAGGGGGGGGCTAATTCACCCCTCCACTTT. This sequence encodes CASPPEGGANSPLHF.

The J gene is TRBJ1-1, the V gene TRBV21-1. TRBV21-1 is a pseudogene segment. CDR3 length equals 13 residues. The CDR3 DNA sequence: TGTGCCAGCAGCAACGGAGGGGGCACTGAAGCTTTCTTT. It encodes CASSNGGGTEAFF.

This clone has just a few counts. The chain uses TRBV5-6 and TRBJ1-2; D perhaps matches TRBD1 (5 bases). The CDR3 has 13 residues. V was cut by 3 bases and J by 7 bases, with 13 bases left in between. CDR1 SGHDT and CDR2 YYEEEE come from the germline V gene. In DNA form, the CDR3 reads TGTGCCAGCAGCTCCGGGACCGCATTTGGCTACACCTTC. The encoded protein is CASSSGTAFGYTF. Full variable domain (outside the CDR3, taken from reference TRBV5-6 and TRBJ1-2): DAGVTQSPTHLIKTRGQQVTLRCSPKSGHDTVSWYQQALGQGPQFIFQYYEEEERQRGNFPDRFSGHQFPNYSSELNVNALLLGDSALYLCASSSGTAFGYTFGSGTRLTVV.

V usage is TRBV28 and J usage is TRBJ2-7, with 8 bases fitting TRBD2. V was clipped by 5 bases and J by 0 bases; unmatched bases: 15. Germline loops: CDR1 MDHEN, CDR2 SYDVKM. The CDR3 is made up of 18 amino acids. In nucleotides, the CDR3 is TGTGCCAGCAGTCTCCTCCGACTAGCGCGAAAGAGCTCCTACGAGCAGTACTTC. Protein product: CASSLLRLARKSSYEQYF.

The table lists this clone with a few counts. The chain links TRBV19 to TRBJ1-1, with D hard to call. Deletions cut 6 bases from V and 0 bases from J, with 8 bases between. This CDR3 has 13 amino acids. Germline V CDR1 and CDR2: LNHDA, SQIVND (reference sequence). The CDR3 bases are TGTGCCAGTAGCCAGTACATGAACACTGAAGCTTTCTTT. It encodes CASSQYMNTEAFF.

This chain uses TRBV28 with TRBJ2-7, with 8 bases identical to TRBD1. The CDR3 is 15 residues long. Germline CDR1 and CDR2: MDHEN and SYDVKM. Germline trimming cut 5 bases from V and 2 bases from J; bases unmatched to any gene: 8. The CDR3 DNA sequence: TGTGCCAGCAGTCGTGACAGGGGCAATCCCTACGAGCAGTACTTC. It translates to CASSRDRGNPYEQYF. Full variable domain (remainder filled in from reference TRBV28 and TRBJ2-7): DVKVTQSSRYLVKRTGEKVFLECVQDMDHENMFWYRQDPGLGLRLIYFSYDVKMKEKGDIPEGYSVSREKKERFSLILESASTNQTSMYLCASSRDRGNPYEQYFGPGTRLTVT.

V usage is TRBV3-1 (or the pseudogene TRBV3-2) and J usage is TRBJ1-5, with D possibly being TRBD1 (6 bases). The CDR3 has 13 residues. V dropped 4 bases and J dropped 3 bases, with 7 bases sitting between them. Germline CDR1 and CDR2: LGHDT and YNNKEL (reference sequence). The DNA for the CDR3 is TGTGCCAGCAGCCGGACAGTCAATCAGCCCCAGCATTTT. Translated, it gives CASSRTVNQPQHF.

This clone was counted once. V gene TRBV19 combines with J gene TRBJ1-2; 9 positions match TRBD1. Trimming took 4 bases from V and 6 from J; bases not matched to a gene: 9. The length of the CDR3 is 15 residues. Per germline, CDR1 LNHDA and CDR2 SQIVND (reference sequence). In nucleotides, the CDR3 is TGTGCCAGTAGTAAGTCGGGACAGGGCCGGGATGGCTACACCTTC. As protein: CASSKSGQGRDGYTF. The whole variable domain, filled in from reference TRBV19 and TRBJ1-2, reads DGGITQSPKYLFRKEGQNVTLSCEQNLNHDAMYWYRQDPGQGLRLIYYSQIVNDFQKGDIAEGYSVSREKKESFPLTVTSAQKNPTAFYLCASSKSGQGRDGYTFGSGTRLTVV.

The chain carries TRBV11-3 and TRBJ1-2; perhaps TRBD1 as D (5 bases). This CDR3 spans 14 amino acids. CDR1 and CDR2 from the germline V gene are SGHNT and YENEEA. Trimming stripped 5 bases from V and 6 bases from J, with 16 bases between. The CDR3 DNA reads TGTGCCAGCAGCCGGGGCACCCGACCAGATGGCTACACCTTC. Amino acid sequence: CASSRGTRPDGYTF.

The chain is built from TRBV4-2 and TRBJ1-1; D is uncertain. The CDR3 spans 15 residues. The V gene lost 0 bases and the J gene lost 10 bases, with 18 bases spanning the gap. Germline assignment: CDR1 LGHNA and CDR2 YNFKEQ. The CDR3 here is CASSQETGSQKGAFF. The CDR3 DNA reads TGTGCCAGCAGCCAAGAGACCGGGAGCCAGAAGGGAGCTTTCTTT.